A single sample is the source of the 14 T cell receptor beta chains below, sequenced in a study of cytomegalovirus exposure and HLA in healthy donors. Data came from immunoSEQ multiplex PCR; TCRdb stores just in-frame clones and leaves some out. The table lists more than 85,000 clones, roughly 90% of them singletons. The sequenced sample was PBMCs. The receptors stem from a woman between 18 and 29 years old in good health and CMV-seronegative.

The chain links TRBV28 to TRBJ1-2; a weak D match, TRBD1 (6 bases). Between the trimmed V and J ends, which lost 1 base and 2 bases, there was a span of 14 bases. The CDR3 has 16 residues. Germline CDR1 MDHEN, CDR2 SYDVKM. The CDR3 spells CASSLSRGGLNYGYTF. DNA of the CDR3: TGTGCCAGCAGTTTATCGAGAGGGGGATTGAACTATGGCTACACCTTC.

This sequence joins TRBV30 and TRBJ2-7; no clear D gene. This CDR3 has 12 residues. Trimming left V 1 base short and J 5 bases short, with 9 bases between. The germline gives CDR1 GTSNPN, CDR2 SVGIG (reference sequence). CDR3 loop: CAWSATLHEQYF. As DNA, the CDR3 is TGTGCCTGGAGTGCTACTCTGCACGAGCAGTACTTC.

The gene calls are TRBV6-5 and TRBJ1-1; tentative D call: TRBD1 (6 bases). CDR1 and CDR2 from the germline V gene are MNHEY and SVGAGI. The CDR3 consists of 14 residues. Trimming took off 2 bases at V and 1 base at J, with 8 bases between the two ends. The CDR3 protein is CASSYGRGNTEAFF. The CDR3 nucleotides read TGTGCCAGCAGTTACGGCAGGGGGAACACTGAAGCTTTCTTT.

This chain connects TRBV7-8 to TRBJ2-1; 9 bases fit TRBD2. This CDR3 is 18 amino acids long. With V trimmed by 5 bases and J by 8 bases, 19 bases remained unmatched. Germline lookup yields CDR1 SGHVS and CDR2 FQNEAQ. The CDR3: CASSLVARGGRGDDEQFF. In DNA, the CDR3 is TGTGCCAGCAGCCTAGTAGCTCGGGGCGGGAGGGGCGACGATGAGCAGTTCTTC.

The J gene is TRBJ1-1, the V gene TRBV7-6, with D perhaps matching TRBD1 (6 bases). The CDR3 extends over 14 amino acids. Germline values: CDR1 SGHVS, CDR2 FNYEAQ. Trimming removed 6 bases at V and 1 base at J, with 12 bases between. CDR3 residues: CASSHGTPNTEAFF. CDR3 DNA sequence: TGTGCCAGCAGTCACGGGACACCGAACACTGAAGCTTTCTTT.

The chain carries TRBV27 and TRBJ1-2, with TRBD1 matching 9 bases. With V trimmed by 6 bases and J by 7 bases, 9 bases remained unmatched. The CDR3 spans 14 residues. Germline V gene sequence: CDR1 MNHEY, CDR2 SMNVEV (reference sequence). The CDR3: CASRGTGKESGYTF. Written as DNA, the CDR3 is TGTGCCAGCAGGGGGACAGGGAAGGAGAGTGGCTACACCTTC.

This clone was detected once. This chain joins TRBV20-1 and TRBJ2-1, with no clear D. The CDR3 runs 11 residues. Germline CDR1 and CDR2: DFQATT and SNEGSKA (reference sequence). The germline V and J ends were trimmed by 3 bases and 7 bases, with 7 bases remaining between them. This chain's CDR3 is CSASDRNEQFF. As DNA, the CDR3 is TGCAGTGCTAGTGATCGGAATGAGCAGTTCTTC.

The chain couples TRBV7-3 to TRBJ2-1, with D perhaps matching TRBD2 (5 bases). Germline-derived CDR1 and CDR2 are SGHTA and FQGTGA. This CDR3 region has 16 residues. Trimming removed 4 bases from V and 0 bases from J, with 13 bases in between. The CDR3 region is CASSSRKRISYNEQFF. Written as DNA, the CDR3 is TGTGCCAGCAGCTCCCGAAAGCGGATCTCCTACAATGAGCAGTTCTTC.

The chain couples TRBV15 to TRBJ1-5; D might be TRBD1 (6 bases). Germline V gene sequence: CDR1 LNHNV, CDR2 YYDKDF (reference sequence). The CDR3 is 15 residues long. Trimming pared 0 bases from V and 7 bases from J, leaving 13 bases between. This chain's CDR3 is CATSRDRGARQPQHF. In nucleotides, the CDR3 is TGTGCCACCAGCAGAGATCGGGGGGCGCGACAGCCCCAGCATTTT.

The V and J genes are TRBV7-2 and TRBJ1-4; tentative D call: TRBD1 (6 bases). Trimming pared 3 bases from V and 7 bases from J, leaving 12 bases between. Germline assignment: CDR1 SGHTA and CDR2 FQGNSA. CDR3 length: 14 residues. As DNA, the CDR3 is TGTGCCAGCAGCTTCGATACAGGGAGTGAAAAACTGTTTTTT. Its translation is CASSFDTGSEKLFF. The whole variable domain, remainder taken from reference TRBV7-2 and TRBJ1-4, is GAGVSQSPSNKVTEKGKDVELRCDPISGHTALYWYRQSLGQGLEFLIYFQGNSAPDKSGLPSDRFSAERTGGSVSTLTIQRTQQEDSAVYLCASSFDTGSEKLFFGSGTQLSVL.

The CDR3 spells CASSIKRTGGRNTEAFF. The CDR3 coding sequence is TGTGCCAGTAGTATAAAGCGGACAGGGGGCAGGAACACTGAAGCTTTCTTT. J is TRBJ1-1 and V is TRBV19, with 11 bases lining up with TRBD1. The V segment lost 2 bases and the J segment 1 base; nucleotides outside the gene matches: 6. The length of the CDR3 is 17 residues. The germline V gene has CDR1 LNHDA and CDR2 SQIVND (reference sequence).

This clone was detected once. V gene TRBV4-2 combines with J gene TRBJ2-5, with a possible D match to TRBD1 (6 bases). The CDR3 is 16 residues long. Germline CDR1 LGHNA, CDR2 YNFKEQ. The germline V and J ends were trimmed by 3 bases and 5 bases, with 19 bases remaining between them. CDR3 sequence: CASSQDVAQGWETQYF. CDR3 nucleotides: TGTGCCAGCAGCCAGGATGTAGCTCAGGGGTGGGAGACCCAGTACTTC.

This clone was recorded a few times. The chain joins TRBV28 to TRBJ2-2; a possible D gene is TRBD1 (6 bases). Deletions cut 6 bases from V and 7 bases from J, with 18 bases between. The CDR3 loop spans 15 amino acids. Germline V gene data show CDR1 as MDHEN and CDR2 as SYDVKM. The DNA for the CDR3 is TGTGCCAGCAGCCCCAATTACAGGGAGATCGGGGAGCTGTTTTTT. It specifies CASSPNYREIGELFF.

This sequence joins TRBV7-2 and TRBJ2-3; 7 nucleotides align to TRBD2. Germline V CDR1 and CDR2: SGHTA, FQGNSA. The CDR3 runs to 16 residues. Trimming at V came to 2 bases and at J to 4 bases, leaving 9 bases not matched to a gene. CDR3 region: CASSLQSGGSPDTQYF. In nucleotides, the CDR3 is TGTGCCAGCAGCTTACAAAGTGGCGGGAGCCCAGATACGCAGTATTTT.